This T cell receptor beta chain came from a study of post-analysis software for immune sequencing data. The TCR beta cDNA libraries contained unique molecular identifiers. MiXCR was run by TCRdb on the PCR reads, yielding one entry per CDR3 protein. This table holds about half a million distinct CDR3 sequences, 40% to 55% found once. Study observations and caveats: Controls had lower frequencies than patients of a few TRBV segments, which included TRBV5-6, TRBV5-1 and TRBV20-1.

Per the germline V gene, CDR1 is MRHNA and CDR2 is SNTAGT. The CDR3 runs to 18 residues. V was clipped by 0 bases and J by 11 bases, with 28 bases between them. As regards this clonotype: The target antigen is unknown.

V gene TRBV6-4 combines with J gene TRBJ2-5; weak D call: TRBD2 (6 bases). Sequencing was performed on blood. The sequence came from a girl under 18 with multiple sclerosis. CDR3 protein: CASSDSTVAAELYNEQYF. The DNA for the CDR3 is TGTGCCAGCAGTGACTCGACCGTAGCGGCGGAGCTTTACAATGAGCAGTACTTC.